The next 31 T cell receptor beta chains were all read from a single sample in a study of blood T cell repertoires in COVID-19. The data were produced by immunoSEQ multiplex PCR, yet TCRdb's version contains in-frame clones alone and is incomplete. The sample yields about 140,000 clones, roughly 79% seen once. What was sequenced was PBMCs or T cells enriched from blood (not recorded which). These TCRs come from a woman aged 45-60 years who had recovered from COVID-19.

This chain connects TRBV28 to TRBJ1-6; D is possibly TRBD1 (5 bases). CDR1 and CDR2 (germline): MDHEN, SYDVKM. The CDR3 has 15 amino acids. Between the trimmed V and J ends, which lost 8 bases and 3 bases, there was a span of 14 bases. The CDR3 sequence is CASLVPGVYNSPLHF. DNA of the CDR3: TGTGCCAGCCTCGTTCCGGGGGTCTATAATTCACCCCTCCACTTT.

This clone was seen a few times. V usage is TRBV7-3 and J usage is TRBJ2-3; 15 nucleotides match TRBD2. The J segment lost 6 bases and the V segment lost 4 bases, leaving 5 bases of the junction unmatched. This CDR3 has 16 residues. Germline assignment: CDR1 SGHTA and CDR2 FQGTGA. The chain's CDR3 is CASSSGLAGGRDTQYF. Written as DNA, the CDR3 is TGTGCCAGCAGCTCCGGACTAGCGGGGGGGCGTGATACGCAGTATTTT.

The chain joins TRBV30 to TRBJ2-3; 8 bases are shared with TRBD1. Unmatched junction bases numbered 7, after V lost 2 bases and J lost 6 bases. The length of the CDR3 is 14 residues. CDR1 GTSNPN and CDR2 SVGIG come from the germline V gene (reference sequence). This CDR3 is CAWSPGQGVDTQYF. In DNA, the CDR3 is TGTGCCTGGAGTCCTGGACAGGGAGTGGATACGCAGTATTTT.

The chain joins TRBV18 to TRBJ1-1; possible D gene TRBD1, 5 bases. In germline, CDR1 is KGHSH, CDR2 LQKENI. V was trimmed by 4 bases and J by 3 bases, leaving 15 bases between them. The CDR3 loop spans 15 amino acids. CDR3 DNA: TGTGCCAGCTCACGTACCGGAGGGACCGACACTGAAGCTTTCTTT. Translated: CASSRTGGTDTEAFF.

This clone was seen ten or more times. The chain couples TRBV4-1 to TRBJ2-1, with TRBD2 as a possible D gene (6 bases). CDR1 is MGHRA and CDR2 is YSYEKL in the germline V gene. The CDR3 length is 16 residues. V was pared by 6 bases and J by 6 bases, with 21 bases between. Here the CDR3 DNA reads TGCGCCAGCAGGAGAGAAGTAGCGGCCGCCGCCAATGAGCAGTTCTTC. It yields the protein CASRREVAAAANEQFF.

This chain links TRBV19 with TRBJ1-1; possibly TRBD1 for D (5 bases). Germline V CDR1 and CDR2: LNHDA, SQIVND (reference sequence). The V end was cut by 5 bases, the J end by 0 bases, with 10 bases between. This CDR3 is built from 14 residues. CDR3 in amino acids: CASSLAGMNTEAFF. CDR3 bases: TGTGCCAGTAGTTTAGCAGGGATGAACACTGAAGCTTTCTTT.

The CDR3 nucleotides read TGTGCCAGCAGCCAAGATCGGGCGGGTGACATTCAGTACTTC. Translation: CASSQDRAGDIQYF. The chain links TRBV4-2 to TRBJ2-4; TRBD2 might be the D (5 bases). The CDR3 spans 14 residues. V lost 0 bases, J lost 8 bases, and 11 bases lay in between. Germline CDR1 and CDR2: LGHNA and YNFKEQ.

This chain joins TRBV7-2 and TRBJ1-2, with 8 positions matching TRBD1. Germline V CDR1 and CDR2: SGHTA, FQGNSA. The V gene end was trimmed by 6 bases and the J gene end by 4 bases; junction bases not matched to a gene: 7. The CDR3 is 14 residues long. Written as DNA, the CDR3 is TGTGCCAGCAGGGGAAGGACAGGGCCCTATGGCTACACCTTC. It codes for CASRGRTGPYGYTF.

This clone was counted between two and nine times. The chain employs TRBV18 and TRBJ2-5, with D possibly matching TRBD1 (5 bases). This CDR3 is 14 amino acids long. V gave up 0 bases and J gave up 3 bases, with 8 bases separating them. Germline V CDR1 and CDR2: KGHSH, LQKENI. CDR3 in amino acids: CASSPPTREETQYF. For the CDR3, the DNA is TGTGCCAGCTCACCACCGACCAGGGAAGAGACCCAGTACTTC.

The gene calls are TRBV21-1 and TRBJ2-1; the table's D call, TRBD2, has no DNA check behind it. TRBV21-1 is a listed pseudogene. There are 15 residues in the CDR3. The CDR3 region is CASLPSGEIFNEQFF. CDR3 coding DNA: TGTGCCAGCCTACCCAGCGGGGAAATTTTCAATGAGCAGTTCTTC.

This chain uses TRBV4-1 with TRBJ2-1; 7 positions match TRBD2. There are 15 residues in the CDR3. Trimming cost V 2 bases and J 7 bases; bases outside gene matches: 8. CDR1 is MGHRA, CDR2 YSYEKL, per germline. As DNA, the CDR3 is TGCGCCAGCAGCCAAATCTTGCGGGGGAGGAATGAGCAGTTCTTC. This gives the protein CASSQILRGRNEQFF.

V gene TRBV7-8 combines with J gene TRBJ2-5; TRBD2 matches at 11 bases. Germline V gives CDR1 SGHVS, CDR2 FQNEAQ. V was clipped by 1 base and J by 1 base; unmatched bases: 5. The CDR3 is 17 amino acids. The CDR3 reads CASSLVGLAGGQETQYF. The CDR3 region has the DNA TGTGCCAGCAGCTTAGTTGGTCTAGCGGGAGGCCAAGAGACCCAGTACTTC.

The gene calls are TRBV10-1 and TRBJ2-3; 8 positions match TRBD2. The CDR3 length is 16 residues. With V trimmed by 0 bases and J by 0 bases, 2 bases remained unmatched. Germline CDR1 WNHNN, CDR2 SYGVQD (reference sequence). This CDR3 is CASSESAGVSTDTQYF. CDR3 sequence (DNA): TGCGCCAGCAGTGAGTCAGCGGGGGTGAGCACAGATACGCAGTATTTT.

The CDR3 protein is CAWSAGGRSQHF. DNA for the CDR3: TGTGCCTGGAGCGCGGGAGGGAGGTCCCAGCATTTT. The V call is TRBV30, the J call TRBJ1-5; D not resolved. V lost 3 bases to trimming and J lost 11 bases, with 14 bases between them. This CDR3 contains 12 residues. Germline-derived CDR1 and CDR2 are GTSNPN and SVGIG (reference sequence). Supplemented by reference TRBV30 and TRBJ1-5, the full variable domain reads SQTIHQWPATLVQPVGSPLSLECTVEGTSNPNLYWYRQAAGRGLQLLFYSVGIGQISSEVPQNLSASRPQDRQFILSSKKLLLSDSGFYLCAWSAGGRSQHFGDGTRLSIL.

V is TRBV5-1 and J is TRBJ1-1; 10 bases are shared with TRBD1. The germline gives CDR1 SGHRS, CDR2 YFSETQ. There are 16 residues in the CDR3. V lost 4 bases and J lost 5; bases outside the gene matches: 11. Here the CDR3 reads CASSHRDRGRGTEAFF. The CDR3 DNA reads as TGCGCCAGCAGCCACCGCGACAGGGGGCGAGGGACTGAAGCTTTCTTT.

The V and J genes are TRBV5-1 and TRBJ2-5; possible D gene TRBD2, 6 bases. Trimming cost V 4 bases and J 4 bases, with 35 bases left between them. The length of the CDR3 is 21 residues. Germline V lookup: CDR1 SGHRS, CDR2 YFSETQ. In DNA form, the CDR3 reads TGCGCCAGCAGCCTCGACCCGATGACTAGACTGACTTCAGGAGGAAGAGAGACCCAGTACTTC. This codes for CASSLDPMTRLTSGGRETQYF.

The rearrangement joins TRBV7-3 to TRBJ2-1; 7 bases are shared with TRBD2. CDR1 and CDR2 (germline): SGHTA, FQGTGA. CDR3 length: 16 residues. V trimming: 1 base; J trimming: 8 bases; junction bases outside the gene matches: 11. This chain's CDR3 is CASSLRPSGLEDEQFF. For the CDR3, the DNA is TGTGCCAGCAGCTTAAGGCCTAGCGGATTAGAGGATGAGCAGTTCTTC.

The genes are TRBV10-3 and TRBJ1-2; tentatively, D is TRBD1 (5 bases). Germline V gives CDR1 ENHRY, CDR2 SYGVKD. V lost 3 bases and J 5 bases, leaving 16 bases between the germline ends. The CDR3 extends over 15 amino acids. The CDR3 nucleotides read TGTGCCATCAGTGAAATACAGGTAGCTGGGTATGGCTACACCTTC. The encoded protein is CAISEIQVAGYGYTF.

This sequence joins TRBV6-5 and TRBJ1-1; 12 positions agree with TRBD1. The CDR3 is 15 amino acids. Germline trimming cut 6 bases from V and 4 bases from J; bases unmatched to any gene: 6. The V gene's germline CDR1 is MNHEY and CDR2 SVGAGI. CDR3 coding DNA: TGTGCCAGCAGGAGGGACAGGGGGCATAGCACTGAAGCTTTCTTT. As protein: CASRRDRGHSTEAFF.

The CDR3 DNA follows: TGTGCCAGCAGCAACAGGGCCCCGAACACCGGGGAGCTGTTTTTT. It translates to CASSNRAPNTGELFF. V gene TRBV21-1 combines with J gene TRBJ2-2; TRBD1 was called by the table and not checked on the DNA. TRBV21-1 counts as a pseudogene. This CDR3 has 15 residues.

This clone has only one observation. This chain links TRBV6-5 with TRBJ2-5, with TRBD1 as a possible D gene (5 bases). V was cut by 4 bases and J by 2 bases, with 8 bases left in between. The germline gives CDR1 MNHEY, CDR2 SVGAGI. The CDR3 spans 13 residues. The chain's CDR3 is CASSLDSQETQYF. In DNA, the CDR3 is TGTGCCAGCAGTTTAGACAGTCAAGAGACCCAGTACTTC.

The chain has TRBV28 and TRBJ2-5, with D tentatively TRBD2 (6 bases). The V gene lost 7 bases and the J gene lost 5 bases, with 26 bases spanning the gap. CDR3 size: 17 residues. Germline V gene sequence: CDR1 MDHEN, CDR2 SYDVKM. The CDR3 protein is CASTPTEDFGRMETQYF. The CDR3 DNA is TGTGCCAGCACTCCCACGGAGGACTTTGGGAGGATGGAGACCCAGTACTTC.

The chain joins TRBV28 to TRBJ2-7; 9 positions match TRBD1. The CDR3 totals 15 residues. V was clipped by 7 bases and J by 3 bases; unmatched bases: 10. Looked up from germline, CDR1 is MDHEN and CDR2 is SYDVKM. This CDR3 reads CASKIQQGAYYEQYF. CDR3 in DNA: TGTGCCAGCAAGATTCAACAGGGGGCCTACTACGAGCAGTACTTC.

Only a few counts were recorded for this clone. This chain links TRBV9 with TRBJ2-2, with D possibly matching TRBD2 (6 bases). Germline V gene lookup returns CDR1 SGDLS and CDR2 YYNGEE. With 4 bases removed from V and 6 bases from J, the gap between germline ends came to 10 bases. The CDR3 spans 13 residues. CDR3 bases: TGTGCCAGCAGCCCCCCGGGGGCCGGGGAGCTGTTTTTT. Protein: CASSPPGAGELFF.

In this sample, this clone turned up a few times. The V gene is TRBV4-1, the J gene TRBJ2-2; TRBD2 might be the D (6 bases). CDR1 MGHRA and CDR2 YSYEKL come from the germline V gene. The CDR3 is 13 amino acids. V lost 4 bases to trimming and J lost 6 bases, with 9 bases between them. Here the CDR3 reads CASSLGRPGELFF. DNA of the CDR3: TGCGCCAGCAGCCTGGGGAGGCCCGGGGAGCTGTTTTTT.

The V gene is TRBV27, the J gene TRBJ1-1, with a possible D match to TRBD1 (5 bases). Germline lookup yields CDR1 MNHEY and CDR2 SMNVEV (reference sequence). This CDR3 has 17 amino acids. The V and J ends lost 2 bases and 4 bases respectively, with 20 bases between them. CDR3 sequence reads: CASSLPGRPGAGTEAFF. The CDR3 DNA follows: TGTGCCAGCAGTTTACCTGGTCGGCCTGGGGCAGGCACTGAAGCTTTCTTT.

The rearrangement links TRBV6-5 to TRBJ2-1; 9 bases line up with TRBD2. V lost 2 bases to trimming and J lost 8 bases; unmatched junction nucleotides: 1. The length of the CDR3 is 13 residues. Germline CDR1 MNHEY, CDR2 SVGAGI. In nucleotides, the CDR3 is TGTGCCAGCAGTTACACTAGCGGGTATGAGCAGTTCTTC. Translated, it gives CASSYTSGYEQFF.

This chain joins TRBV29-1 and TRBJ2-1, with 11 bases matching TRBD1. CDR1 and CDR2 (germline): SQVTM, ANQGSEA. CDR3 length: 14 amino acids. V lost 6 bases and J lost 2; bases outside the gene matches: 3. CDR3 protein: CSVADRGPYNEQFF. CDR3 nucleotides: TGCAGCGTCGCGGACAGGGGGCCCTACAATGAGCAGTTCTTC.

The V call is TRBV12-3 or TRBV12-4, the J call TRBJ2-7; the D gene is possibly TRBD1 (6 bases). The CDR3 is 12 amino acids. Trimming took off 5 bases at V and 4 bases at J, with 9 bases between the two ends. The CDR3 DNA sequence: TGTGCCAGCAGTGGGGGCCATTACGAGCAGTACTTC. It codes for CASSGGHYEQYF.

Here the CDR3 DNA reads TGTGCCAGCAGCGTAGAAGCGGGGGGTTCCTACGAGCAGTACTTC. This gives the protein CASSVEAGGSYEQYF. The rearrangement links TRBV9 to TRBJ2-7; TRBD2 aligns across 9 bases. The CDR3 is 15 residues long. Trimming took 0 bases from V and 1 from J; bases not matched to a gene: 2. Looked up from germline, CDR1 is SGDLS and CDR2 is YYNGEE.

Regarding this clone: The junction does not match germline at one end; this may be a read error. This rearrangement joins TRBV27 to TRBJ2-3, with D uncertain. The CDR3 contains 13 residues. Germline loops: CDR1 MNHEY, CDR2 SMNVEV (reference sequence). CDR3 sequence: CASNYPFRLTLIF. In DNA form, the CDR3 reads TGTGCCAGCAATTACCCGTTCCGACTCACTTTGATTTTT.